The present entry profiles one T cell receptor (beta chain) with its context. Its specificity is not known. The sample comes from a study of T cell responses to AZD1222 COVID-19 vaccine. Notes on the study in general: Increases in Spike-specific TCR breadth and depth were seen after two AZD1222 doses.

Produced via immunoSEQ multiplex PCR; TCRdb's table is partial and in-frame only. This table has approximately 100,000 clones, over 75% appearing once. CDR3 length: 18 residues. V gave up 0 bases and J gave up 3 bases; unmatched junction bases: 13. Germline loops: CDR1 SNHLY, CDR2 FYNNEI. This clonotype originated in an adult who received the AZD1222 COVID-19 vaccine. The rearrangement joins TRBV2 to TRBJ1-1; 7 nucleotides line up with TRBD1. This sample comprised peripheral blood, obtained 28 days after the second AZD1222 dose. The CDR3 DNA follows: TGTGCCAGCAGTGAAGCGCTGACAGGGAGGTTTCTGGACACTGAAGCTTTCTTT. Translation gives CASSEALTGRFLDTEAFF. The full variable domain, rest sourced from reference TRBV2 and TRBJ1-1, is EPEVTQTPSHQVTQMGQEVILRCVPISNHLYFYWYRQILGQKVEFLVSFYNNEISEKSEIFDDQFSVERPDGSNFTLKIRSTKLEDSAMYFCASSEALTGRFLDTEAFFGQGTRLTVV.